The source of this T cell receptor beta chain is a study of T cell repertoires in cytomegalovirus infection. At the level of the study: CMV infection and matching HLA type were both indicated by public TCR beta signatures.

This clonotype was seen only a few times. Its matching antigen is unknown. TCRdb passed the reads through MiXCR, listing each CDR3 protein once. The data show about 360,000 distinct CDR3 sequences, less than 20% seen once. Study conclusions and caveats: CMV carriers with the relevant HLA were identified by cumulative public TCR beta family frequency. CMV-specific TCR beta clonotypes restricted by HLA-C dominated the ex vivo response.

Germline V CDR1 and CDR2: LGHNA, YNFKEQ. V lost 0 bases to trimming and J lost 4 bases, with 6 bases between them. The CDR3 contains 13 residues. Sequenced input: PBMCs. V and J are TRBV4-2 and TRBJ1-1; the D is unclear. The sequence was collected from a human donor in good health (CMV status not recorded). Some clones in this sample may be carry-over from other donors' samples. Here the CDR3 DNA reads TGTGCCAGCAGCCAAGAAAGGATCACTGAAGCTTTCTTT. Its protein is CASSQERITEAFF.